This TCR beta chain is from a study of human T cells and chemical hapten exposure. Across the whole study: Largely, small differences in pooled library volume made per-sample TCR yields vary. General observations from the study: High-frequency TCRs, those above 1 in 1000, stayed the same after DPC sensitization.

Separate cDNA molecules received unique molecular identifiers, which the library attached to them. From the RACE reads, TCRdb called clonotypes with MiXCR, one entry per CDR3 protein. The sample consists of some 400,000 distinct CDR3 sequences, 4% to 6% of them appearing once. Documented time point: pre-sensitization, week 0. Sample treatment: therapeutic diphenylcyclopropenone sensitization with weekly scalp DPC. Each patch-test visit's blood sample preceded patch application. The length of the CDR3 is 17 residues. This clonotype was counted ten times or more. Its target is not known. The chain joins TRBV21-1 to TRBJ2-3; no check of the table's D call, TRBD2, against the DNA was made. TRBV21-1 has pseudogene status. The sequence was collected from a woman between 45 and 65 years old with alopecia areata. Some clones in this sample may be carry-over from other donors' samples. Sequences were derived from whole blood, sampled in connection with sensitization to the hapten diphenylcyclopropenone (DPC). CDR3 region: CASSKDCSAASTDTQYF. In DNA form, the CDR3 reads TGTGCCAGCAGCAAAGACTGTTCAGCGGCGAGCACAGATACGCAGTATTTT.